This T cell receptor beta chain was captured by sequencing in a study of T cell responses to AZD1222 COVID-19 vaccine. Study-wide context: The analysis combined second doses at about 4 or about 12 weeks. Regarding the study as a whole: Reportedly, nearly half of unique spike TCRs recognized epitopes outside B.1.351/B.1.1.7 mutations. There were mostly white British donors and more females than males, and clonal diversity was possibly underestimated. Recipients of AZD1222 seropositive at baseline numbered only five or six.

CDR1 and CDR2 (germline): GTSNPN, SVGIG (reference sequence). J gave up 5 bases and V 5 bases, and 8 bases lay outside the gene matches. The CDR3 loop spans 13 amino acids. This table comes from immunoSEQ multiplex PCR, and its TCRdb copy is limited to in-frame clones, with some not included. Among 250,000 or so clones listed, just over 90% were seen once. In regard to this clone: Its antigen is undetermined.

Material: peripheral blood, obtained on day 0 of AZD1222 vaccination. This receptor was obtained from an adult in good health. The chain has TRBV30 and TRBJ2-7, with TRBD2 identical over 8 bases. CDR3 in amino acids: CAWGTGGLNEQYF. CDR3 in DNA: TGTGCCTGGGGAACGGGGGGGTTAAACGAGCAGTACTTC. Variable domain in full (rest from reference TRBV30 and TRBJ2-7): SQTIHQWPATLVQPVGSPLSLECTVEGTSNPNLYWYRQAAGRGLQLLFYSVGIGQISSEVPQNLSASRPQDRQFILSSKKLLLSDSGFYLCAWGTGGLNEQYFGPGTRLTVT.